The clone carrying this TCR beta chain was counted once. Its antigen is not identified. Terminally differentiated effector memory CD45RA+ cells were excluded by CCR7 positive selection of CD45RO-negative cells. Authors' processing steps: Filtering was not the same, since immunoSEQ gave junction-only sequences without quality scores. The method was immunoSEQ multiplex PCR; TCRdb's version includes in-frame clones alone and lacks a portion of them. The V and J calls and clone size are taken from that table; D and trimming were inferred from the DNA. The sample contains roughly 2 million clones, about 95% of which appear only once. The sample originates from a study of shared clonotypes between healthy human individuals. In the study overall: Donor composition was a couple of women and three men, aged 18 to 49. The study's findings and limits: The four-donor shared clonotypes exceeded non-shared clonotypes in generation probability, with non-shared ones scoring lower.

The CDR3 spans 16 residues. Trimming stripped 3 bases from V and 1 base from J, with 16 bases between. CDR1 and CDR2 from the germline V gene are MNHEY and SMNVEV (reference sequence). Material for sequencing was naive CD8+ T cells sorted from blood. The V gene is TRBV27, the J gene TRBJ2-7; no firm D call. This receptor was obtained from a man in his late teens or twenties in good health. In DNA form, the CDR3 reads TGTGCCAGCAGTTTCCTTCCCCCGTCCCAATCCTACGAGCAGTACTTC. Residues: CASSFLPPSQSYEQYF.